The T cell receptor (beta chain) described here comes from a study of spatial heterogeneity in lung cancer. Study-wide results and caveats: At resection, ubiquitous expanded tumor TCRs appeared in blood more than at follow-up.

This clonotype was seen at least ten times. Its antigen is still unknown. V lost 1 base and J lost 3, with 10 bases in between. The CDR3 sequence is 15 residues long. Germline V gene lookup returns CDR1 SGHRS and CDR2 YFSETQ. The time point was: sample taken at primary tumor resection. Frozen PBMC, nontumor lung or tumor provided whole RNA, which was sequenced unsorted. The cohort: some 70 early-stage, untreated non-small cell lung cancer patients. TCRdb analysed the 5' RACE reads with MiXCR anew, one entry per CDR3 protein. This table has 36,000 or so distinct CDR3 sequences, less than 5.5% appearing once.

The chain is built from TRBV5-1 and TRBJ2-2; tentative D call: TRBD1 (7 bases). The material sequenced was PBMCs, taken at surgery. The TCR comes from a female donor with early-stage non-small cell lung cancer. The CDR3 loop is CASSLQGEDTGELFF. CDR3 in DNA: TGCGCCAGCAGCTTGCAGGGGGAGGACACCGGGGAGCTGTTTTTT.